A few counts support the clone carrying this T cell receptor beta chain. The antigen is not known. Clones were sequenced by immunoSEQ multiplex PCR, and TCRdb holds only the in-frame ones, with some missing. The table records about 32,000 clones, 71% of them present only once. The sample originates from a study of STAT5B mutations in CD4+ large granular lymphocyte leukemia. Notes on the study in general: TRBV06-family usage was enriched in top patient clones (8/27) versus controls (2/35).

Controls came from buffy coats of healthy blood donors. With 3 bases removed from V and 1 base from J, the gap between germline ends came to 15 bases. CDR1 is LNHDA and CDR2 is SQIVND in the germline V gene (reference sequence). This CDR3 has 16 amino acids. Sequenced input: CD4+ T cells from blood buffy coats. The receptor's source is a human donor in good health. The gene calls are TRBV19 and TRBJ1-1; no clear D gene. The CDR3 coding sequence is TGTGCCAGTAGTATGCAGTTCGGGCAGAGGAACACTGAAGCTTTCTTT. This gives the protein CASSMQFGQRNTEAFF.